The rows below give T cell receptor beta chains drawn from one sample of a study of blood T cell repertoires in COVID-19. The table came from immunoSEQ multiplex PCR; TCRdb's copy has only in-frame clones and leaves some out. The sample has about 230,000 clones, 85% to 90% seen once. Sequenced material: peripheral blood. These receptors were obtained from a man aged 45 to 65 with COVID-19, enrolled during active disease. Both conserved end residues are part of each CDR3. Fields, in order: J gene, V gene, clone size, D gene, CDR3 DNA, CDR3 protein. A D gene is named only where the DNA matches it firmly. Expanded clones get a size class; other rows say once, few or many, or leave the size out.

TRBJ1-4	TRBV30	NA	TRBD1	TGTGCCTGGAGTAAGGGCGCAGGGGGCAGTGAAAAACTGTTTTTT	CAWSKGAGGSEKLFF
TRBJ2-1	TRBV7-9	once	TRBD2	TGTGCCAGCAGCTTAGACGGGGCGGGGGGGCCGAATGAGCAGTTCTTC	CASSLDGAGGPNEQFF
TRBJ1-2	TRBV3-1/TRBV3-2	NA	NA	TGTGCCAGCAGCCGACCACAGGGATCCGGCTATGGCTACACCTTC	CASSRPQGSGYGYTF
TRBJ2-5	TRBV24-1	NA	NA	TGTGCCACCAGTGATGCCGGGGAACCCGGGGAGACCCAGTACTTC	CATSDAGEPGETQYF
TRBJ2-7	TRBV29-1	once	TRBD2	TGCAGCGTTCTGCGGGAGGACTCCTACGAGCAGTACTTC	CSVLREDSYEQYF
TRBJ1-1	TRBV18	NA	NA	TGTGCCAGCTCACCGGCAGGGATAAACACTGAAGCTTTCTTT	CASSPAGINTEAFF
TRBJ1-1	TRBV7-9	NA	TRBD1	TGTGCCAGCAGCTCAACAACCGGGACAGACGGCGAAGCTTTCTTT	CASSSTTGTDGEAFF
TRBJ1-3	TRBV30	few	TRBD1	TGTGCCTGTACAGGGGGCCCTGGAAACACCATATATTTT	CACTGGPGNTIYF
TRBJ2-2	TRBV4-1	NA	TRBD2	TGCGCCAGCAGCCAAGATTACGGGAGGGCCAACACCGGGGAGCTGTTTTTT	CASSQDYGRANTGELFF
TRBJ2-2	TRBV5-1	NA	TRBD2	TGCGCCAGCAGCCAGGGACTAGCGGGTGGTACCGGGGAGCTGTTTTTT	CASSQGLAGGTGELFF
TRBJ1-2	TRBV7-9	NA	NA	TGTGCCAGCCGGACAGACTCACTAATCTATGGCTACACCTTC	CASRTDSLIYGYTF
TRBJ2-1	TRBV6-1	once	NA	TGTGCCAGCAGTGAAGCACCGGGACAACGTTCTCCGGGAGGGCAGTTCTTC	CASSEAPGQRSPGGQFF
TRBJ2-2	TRBV19	few	TRBD1	TGTGCCAGTAAGGGGGACAGGGAAACCGGGGAGCTGTTTTTT	CASKGDRETGELFF
TRBJ1-3	TRBV18	NA	NA	TGTGCCAGCTCATCCGAGGTTGTTCCTGGAAACACCATATATTTT	CASSSEVVPGNTIYF